What follows are 14 T cell receptor beta chains derived from one specimen sequenced in a study of cytomegalovirus exposure and HLA in healthy donors (dated by TCRdb to about 2017). Libraries were built with the immunoSEQ multiplex PCR assay. For the multiplex PCR, a mixture combining 60 forward primers for TCR Vbeta segments and 13 reverse primers for TCR Jbeta segments was used. TCRdb's version of the immuneACCESS table is confined to in-frame rearrangements and falls short of the full clone set. An unresolved V gene accounts for under half of the shortfall where checked; the remainder is of unknown origin. A total of about 210,000 clones appear in this sample, over 70% of them only once. Clones ranked in the top ten supply 1.5% to 2% of the sample. Sample: PBMCs. These receptors were obtained from a man between 35 and 55 years old in good health and CMV-seropositive.

The chain combines TRBV21-1 with TRBJ2-4; the table calls TRBD1, which could not be checked here. TRBV21-1 is annotated as a pseudogene. The CDR3 length is 14 residues. The DNA for the CDR3 is TGTGCCAGCAGCAAAGACTCCCAGGGGAACATTCAGTACTTC. This gives the protein CASSKDSQGNIQYF.

The V call is TRBV29-1, the J call TRBJ2-5; TRBD1 is a possible D gene (7 bases). Trimming took off 5 bases at V and 5 bases at J, with 18 bases between the two ends. The CDR3 runs to 14 residues. The germline CDR1 and CDR2 sequences are SQVTM and ANQGSEA. The CDR3 protein is CSVPAGGTRETQYF. CDR3 coding DNA: TGCAGCGTTCCAGCAGGGGGGACGCGGGAGACCCAGTACTTC. The whole variable domain, filled in from reference TRBV29-1 and TRBJ2-5, reads SAVISQKPSRDICQRGTSLTIQCQVDSQVTMMFWYRQQPGQSLTLIATANQGSEATYESGFVIDKFPISRPNLTFSTLTVSNMSPEDSSIYLCSVPAGGTRETQYFGPGTRLLVL.

The CDR3 DNA reads as TGCAGTGCGGTTAGTACCGAGCAGTACTTC. Protein sequence: CSAVSTEQYF. The chain recombines TRBV20-1 with TRBJ2-7; D is uncertain. CDR1 is DFQATT, CDR2 SNEGSKA, per germline (reference sequence). Trimming took off 6 bases at V and 6 bases at J, with 9 bases between the two ends. There are 10 residues in the CDR3.

V is TRBV18 and J is TRBJ2-6; the D gene is possibly TRBD1 (6 bases). Germline assignment: CDR1 KGHSH and CDR2 LQKENI. Trimming pared 5 bases from V and 0 bases from J, leaving 17 bases between. The CDR3 consists of 18 residues. The CDR3 nucleotides read TGTGCCAGCTCATCTTCCCGACAGGCCTTCTCTGGGGCCAACGTCCTGACTTTC. Its protein product is CASSSSRQAFSGANVLTF.

The chain employs TRBV6-1 and TRBJ2-7, with TRBD2 matching over 8 bases. Germline CDR1 and CDR2: MNHNS and SASEGT. This CDR3 contains 14 residues. Germline trimming cut 6 bases from V and 2 bases from J; bases unmatched to any gene: 6. CDR3 coding DNA: TGTGCCAGCAGGGCCTTAGCGGGACCCTACGAGCAGTACTTC. Translation gives CASRALAGPYEQYF.

The chain links TRBV29-1 to TRBJ2-3; 13 bases align to TRBD2. The V segment lost 5 bases and the J segment 3 bases; nucleotides outside the gene matches: 8. Per the germline V gene, CDR1 is SQVTM and CDR2 is ANQGSEA. The CDR3 covers 16 residues. The CDR3 loop reads CSVLGLAGVLTDTQYF. The DNA for the CDR3 is TGCAGCGTTCTTGGACTAGCGGGAGTGTTAACAGATACGCAGTATTTT.

The J gene is TRBJ2-1, the V gene TRBV30; TRBD1 aligns across 8 bases. The CDR3 is made up of 12 amino acids. Germline loops: CDR1 GTSNPN, CDR2 SVGIG (reference sequence). CDR3 bases: TGTGCATTAGACAGGGGCTACAATGAGCAGTTCTTC. This codes for CALDRGYNEQFF.

The rearrangement uses TRBV2 and TRBJ2-5, with 7 bases that match TRBD1. From germline, CDR1 is SNHLY and CDR2 FYNNEI. The CDR3 contains 14 residues. The V gene end was trimmed by 7 bases and the J gene end by 2 bases; junction bases not matched to a gene: 7. CDR3 in amino acids: CASNPRGRQETQYF. Written as DNA, the CDR3 is TGTGCCAGCAACCCAAGGGGGCGACAAGAGACCCAGTACTTC.

This chain links TRBV28 with TRBJ1-1; no clear D gene. Between the trimmed V and J ends, which lost 3 bases and 6 bases, there was a span of 11 bases. In germline, CDR1 is MDHEN, CDR2 SYDVKM. The CDR3 sequence is 13 residues long. CDR3 amino acids: CASSFSGGAEAFF. The CDR3 DNA follows: TGTGCCAGCAGTTTTTCTGGAGGCGCTGAAGCTTTCTTT.

V and J are TRBV6-5 and TRBJ1-2; D call uncertain. CDR1 is MNHEY and CDR2 is SVGAGI in the germline V gene. Trimming removed 8 bases from V and 0 bases from J, with 13 bases in between. There are 14 residues in the CDR3. As DNA, the CDR3 is TGTGCCAGCCGGAGGCCCCCACCTAACTATGGCTACACCTTC. Translated, it gives CASRRPPPNYGYTF.

As for this clone: Other DNA sequences from this sample encode an identical CDR3 as well. The chain has TRBV28 and TRBJ1-2; 8 nucleotides match TRBD1. Trimming took 5 bases from V and 7 from J; bases not matched to a gene: 12. The CDR3 is 15 amino acids. Germline assignment: CDR1 MDHEN and CDR2 SYDVKM. In nucleotides, the CDR3 is TGTGCCAGCAGTACCCCGGGGCAGGGGGCTGGTGGCTACACCTTC. Protein sequence: CASSTPGQGAGGYTF.

This rearrangement joins TRBV27 to TRBJ2-3, with D possibly matching TRBD1 (6 bases). Trimming removed 2 bases at V and 3 bases at J, with 15 bases between. Germline-derived CDR1 and CDR2 are MNHEY and SMNVEV (reference sequence). This CDR3 contains 16 residues. The CDR3 reads CASSLVGATGTDTQYF. The CDR3 DNA is TGTGCCAGCAGTTTAGTCGGGGCAACAGGGACAGATACGCAGTATTTT.

Details on this clone: The germline gene is not matched at one end of the junction; a read error may be the cause. The chain employs TRBV2 and TRBJ2-4; TRBD1 matches at 10 bases. Germline assignment: CDR1 SNHLY and CDR2 FYNNEI. The CDR3 sequence is 12 residues long. The chain's CDR3 is CASRGQGNSQYF. As DNA, the CDR3 is TGTGCCAGCAGGGGACAGGGGAACAGTCAGTACTTC.

V and J are TRBV4-2 and TRBJ2-1, with 9 bases that match TRBD1. CDR1 and CDR2 from the germline V gene are LGHNA and YNFKEQ. This CDR3 is 17 amino acids long. V was pared by 1 base and J by 7 bases, with 11 bases of the junction left unmatched. CDR3 coding DNA: TGTGCCAGCAGCCAAGGCTTAAGGGACAGGGATATGAATGAGCAGTTCTTC. The encoded protein is CASSQGLRDRDMNEQFF.